These 14 T cell receptor beta chains share one sample of origin, sequenced in a study of T cell responses to AZD1222 COVID-19 vaccine. Sequencing used immunoSEQ multiplex PCR; TCRdb keeps in-frame clones, though not all of them. The repertoire holds 80,000 to 100,000 clones, with 88% as singletons. The sequencing used peripheral blood, collected on day 0 of MenACWY control vaccination. The source of these receptors is an adult in good health.

The chain links TRBV28 to TRBJ1-3; D may be TRBD1 (6 bases). V dropped 6 bases and J dropped 0 bases, with 15 bases sitting between them. The germline V gene has CDR1 MDHEN and CDR2 SYDVKM. The CDR3 has 16 residues. The CDR3 protein is CASRSPRGLSGNTIYF. Here the CDR3 DNA reads TGTGCCAGCAGGAGCCCCAGGGGACTCTCTGGAAACACCATATATTTT.

The chain carries TRBV6-6 and TRBJ1-6, with D maybe TRBD1 (5 bases). The V gene's germline CDR1 is MNHNY and CDR2 SVGAGI (reference sequence). The CDR3 sequence is 16 residues long. Deletions cut 4 bases from V and 7 bases from J, with 17 bases between. CDR3 nucleotide sequence: TGTGCCAGCAGTTCCCACCCGGGGGAGGGGAATTCACCCCTCCACTTT. Amino acids: CASSSHPGEGNSPLHF.

This clone was seen once. The chain joins TRBV11-2 to TRBJ1-2, with D tentatively TRBD1 (5 bases). The V end lost 4 bases, the J end lost 8 bases, and 17 bases lay between the germline ends. The CDR3 has 14 amino acids. From germline, CDR1 is SGHAT and CDR2 FQNNGV. The CDR3 is CASSSPWGGDGYTF. The CDR3 DNA reads as TGTGCCAGCAGCTCCCCGTGGGGAGGGGACGGCTACACCTTC.

The chain employs TRBV2 and TRBJ1-4, with D possibly matching TRBD1 (5 bases). V shed 2 bases and J shed 5 bases, with 9 bases lying between them. CDR3 length equals 14 residues. Germline loops: CDR1 SNHLY, CDR2 FYNNEI. The DNA for the CDR3 is TGTGCCAGCAGTGAACAGGGTGGGAATGAAAAACTGTTTTTT. It encodes CASSEQGGNEKLFF.

J is TRBJ1-4 and V is TRBV7-9; no definite D call. There are 15 residues in the CDR3. Per germline, CDR1 SEHNR and CDR2 FQNEAQ (reference sequence). Trimming cost V 1 base and J 1 base, with 7 bases left between them. The CDR3 coding sequence is TGTGCCAGCAGCTTAGGCCGGGGAACTAATGAAAAACTGTTTTTT. It yields the protein CASSLGRGTNEKLFF.

The gene calls are TRBV5-6 and TRBJ2-7; D gene uncertain. This CDR3 has 13 residues. V lost 6 bases to trimming and J lost 5 bases, with 15 bases between them. CDR1 is SGHDT, CDR2 YYEEEE, per germline. Here the CDR3 reads CASTSGGIDEQYF. CDR3 nucleotide sequence: TGTGCCAGCACCTCTGGCGGAATCGACGAGCAGTACTTC.

The V and J genes are TRBV12-3 or TRBV12-4 and TRBJ1-4; a weak D match, TRBD1 (5 bases). The CDR3 spans 13 residues. The V end was cut by 5 bases, the J end by 8 bases, with 12 bases between. The CDR3: CASSPRDGEKLFF. CDR3 nucleotide sequence: TGTGCCAGCAGTCCCAGGGACGGGGAAAAACTGTTTTTT.

This rearrangement joins TRBV6-1 to TRBJ2-1; no firm D call. CDR3 size: 15 residues. The V end was cut by 2 bases, the J end by 7 bases, with 15 bases between. CDR1 is MNHNS and CDR2 is SASEGT in the germline V gene. The CDR3 loop is CASSEFGQIKNEQFF. The CDR3 bases are TGTGCCAGCAGTGAATTCGGCCAGATCAAAAATGAGCAGTTCTTC.

The chain couples TRBV30 to TRBJ1-1, with D perhaps matching TRBD1 (5 bases). The CDR3 loop spans 14 amino acids. CDR1 is GTSNPN and CDR2 is SVGIG in the germline V gene (reference sequence). V dropped 0 bases and J dropped 2 bases, with 10 bases sitting between them. The CDR3 DNA reads as TGTGCCTGGAGTGTACGGGGGTTCAACACTGAAGCTTTCTTT. Protein sequence: CAWSVRGFNTEAFF.

The genes are TRBV10-2 and TRBJ1-5, with a tentative D call TRBD1 (5 bases). CDR1 and CDR2 from the germline V gene are WSHSY and SAAADI. The V end lost 6 bases, the J end lost 3 bases, and 12 bases lay between the germline ends. The CDR3 is made up of 14 amino acids. In nucleotides, the CDR3 is TGCGCCAGCAGGGGGGGAGGGGACAATCAGCCCCAGCATTTT. Amino acid sequence: CASRGGGDNQPQHF.

V and J are TRBV7-8 and TRBJ1-4, with 7 nucleotides matching TRBD1. This CDR3 comprises 16 residues. Germline CDR1 is SGHVS and CDR2 is FQNEAQ. The J segment lost 8 bases and the V segment lost 0 bases, leaving 9 bases of the junction unmatched. For the CDR3, the DNA is TGTGCCAGCAGCTTAGCGACAGGGCGGTTGGGCGAAAAACTGTTTTTT. Translated: CASSLATGRLGEKLFF.

J is TRBJ1-1 and V is TRBV9; a possible D gene is TRBD1 (6 bases). V gave up 2 bases and J gave up 2 bases, with 10 bases separating them. The length of the CDR3 is 14 residues. The germline V gene has CDR1 SGDLS and CDR2 YYNGEE. The CDR3 nucleotides are TGTGCCAGCAGCGTCGGACAGTTAAACACTGAAGCTTTCTTT. The encoded protein is CASSVGQLNTEAFF.

The V and J genes are TRBV13 and TRBJ2-2, with TRBD1 identical over 10 bases. This CDR3 has 16 amino acids. V gave up 2 bases and J gave up 7 bases; unmatched junction bases: 7. Germline V gives CDR1 PRHDT, CDR2 FYEKMQ (reference sequence). CDR3 in DNA: TGTGCCAGCAGCTTATCCCGACAGGGGGCCGACGGGGAGCTGTTTTTT. Its translation: CASSLSRQGADGELFF.

The V call is TRBV11-1, the J call TRBJ2-5, with 7 bases aligning to TRBD2. The CDR3 runs to 15 residues. The V segment lost 4 bases and the J segment 2 bases; nucleotides outside the gene matches: 7. The germline V gene has CDR1 SGHAT and CDR2 FQDESV (reference sequence). CDR3 loop: CASSSRWGGQETQYF. Written as DNA, the CDR3 is TGTGCCAGCAGCTCCCGATGGGGGGGACAAGAGACCCAGTACTTC.